This TCR beta chain was observed in a study of T-cell reconstitution after alpha-beta-depleted transplantation in children. This clonotype was observed a few times. Unique molecular identifiers tagged the TCRbeta library. TCRdb processed the PCR reads anew with MiXCR; each CDR3 protein has one entry. The table has around 490,000 distinct CDR3 sequences, about an eighth seen once. Trimming removed 4 bases from V and 0 bases from J, with 15 bases in between. Germline CDR1 is SGHVS and CDR2 is FNYEAQ. The CDR3 has 17 amino acids. This sequence joins TRBV7-6 and TRBJ2-2; possibly TRBD2 for D (7 bases). The source material was PBMCs, mostly from graft donor cells, sampled 180 days after TCRalphabeta/CD19-depleted stem cell transplant. The sequence was collected from a female patient aged 2-15 years who had a stem cell transplant for aplastic anemia, so the T cells may come from the graft donor. CDR3 bases: TGTGCCAGCAGCTCGAACCTAGGGGGGGCGAACACCGGGGAGCTGTTTTTT. Residues: CASSSNLGGANTGELFF.